These 14 T cell receptor beta chains were all obtained from the same sample, sequenced in a study of CD8 T cells in ankylosing spondylitis. No antigen is known for these receptors. Regarding the study as a whole: Characteristic of ankylosing spondylitis blood, it appeared, was a TCR beta motif comprising several highly homologous variants.

TCRdb re-derived calls from the 5' RACE reads in MiXCR, one entry per CDR3 protein. The sample lists 700,000 to 1,000,000 distinct CDR3 sequences, 12% seen once, with 0.45% to 0.6% in the top ten. Sequences were obtained from blood, either unsorted or a sorted T cell fraction (not recorded which). All receptors derive from a male donor with ankylosing spondylitis.

This clonotype was observed a few times. The chain recombines TRBV6-5 with TRBJ2-2, with 8 positions matching TRBD1. The CDR3 runs 14 residues. Germline assignment: CDR1 MNHEY and CDR2 SVGAGI. V lost 4 bases, J lost 3 bases, and 1 base stayed unmatched. Here the CDR3 DNA reads TGTGCCAGCAGTTGGGGACAGGACACCGGGGAGCTGTTTTTT. It encodes CASSWGQDTGELFF.

This clonotype was counted a few times. J is TRBJ1-4 and V is TRBV7-9; D gene ambiguous. Germline loops: CDR1 SEHNR, CDR2 FQNEAQ (reference sequence). Trimming pared 5 bases from V and 0 bases from J, leaving 10 bases between. The CDR3 has 15 amino acids. CDR3 protein: CASSAGGATNEKLFF. CDR3 in DNA: TGTGCCAGCAGCGCCGGAGGAGCAACTAATGAAAAACTGTTTTTT.

This clonotype was found a few times. V usage is TRBV11-1 and J usage is TRBJ2-1; 8 nucleotides match TRBD2. Per the germline V gene, CDR1 is SGHAT and CDR2 is FQDESV (reference sequence). V was pared by 6 bases and J by 4 bases, with 8 bases of the junction left unmatched. This CDR3 is built from 15 residues. As DNA, the CDR3 is TGTGCCAGCAGGGTTCTAGCGGGTGGGTACAATGAGCAGTTCTTC. Its protein product is CASRVLAGGYNEQFF.

The chain is built from TRBV15 and TRBJ2-4; D ambiguous. Trimming took 5 bases from V and 0 from J, leaving 8 bases between them. The CDR3 totals 14 residues. The germline V gene encodes CDR1 LNHNV and CDR2 YYDKDF (reference sequence). As DNA, the CDR3 is TGTGCCACCAGCCCATGGGTAGCCAAAAACATTCAGTACTTC. Its translation is CATSPWVAKNIQYF. Filled out from reference TRBV15 and TRBJ2-4, the complete variable domain reads DAMVIQNPRYQVTQFGKPVTLSCSQTLNHNVMYWYQQKSSQAPKLLFHYYDKDFNNEADTPDNFQSRRPNTSFCFLDIRSPGLGDTAMYLCATSPWVAKNIQYFGAGTRLSVL.

The CDR3 sequence: CASSRVRTIDTGELFF. CDR3 DNA: TGTGCCAGCAGCCGTGTTCGGACCATCGACACCGGGGAGCTGTTTTTT. This chain uses TRBV4-2 with TRBJ2-2; D is ambiguous. The CDR3 extends over 16 amino acids. V lost 4 bases and J 3 bases, leaving 15 bases between the germline ends. Looked up from germline, CDR1 is LGHNA and CDR2 is YNFKEQ.

The chain carries TRBV20-1 and TRBJ2-3, with TRBD1 as a possible D gene (6 bases). CDR3 length equals 14 residues. Germline lookup yields CDR1 DFQATT and CDR2 SNEGSKA (reference sequence). The germline V and J ends were trimmed by 4 bases and 0 bases, with 11 bases remaining between them. The chain's CDR3 is CSANRQASTDTQYF. In DNA, the CDR3 is TGCAGTGCTAATCGACAGGCCAGCACAGATACGCAGTATTTT.

This clonotype was recorded a few times. The chain combines TRBV5-5 with TRBJ1-4; a weak D match, TRBD1 (6 bases). Trimming pared 1 base from V and 7 bases from J, leaving 8 bases between. The CDR3 totals 13 residues. Germline V gene data show CDR1 as SGHKS and CDR2 as YYEKEE (reference sequence). CDR3 coding DNA: TGTGCCAGCAGCTTGTACAGGGCTGAAAAACTGTTTTTT. Protein sequence: CASSLYRAEKLFF.

The rearrangement joins TRBV27 to TRBJ1-2, with 8 positions matching TRBD1. The CDR3 is 13 amino acids. Trimming cost V 3 bases and J 6 bases; bases outside gene matches: 3. Germline CDR1 reads MNHEY; CDR2 reads SMNVEV (reference sequence). CDR3 in DNA: TGTGCCAGCAGTTTTGAACAGGGGGATGGCTACACCTTC. It yields the protein CASSFEQGDGYTF.

This clonotype was observed at least ten times. The rearrangement uses TRBV20-1 and TRBJ1-5; the D is unclear. Between the trimmed V and J ends, which lost 0 bases and 9 bases, there was a span of 24 bases. Germline V gene data show CDR1 as DFQATT and CDR2 as SNEGSKA (reference sequence). This CDR3 has 17 residues. CDR3 in amino acids: CSARDRTRGWARWPQHF. In DNA form, the CDR3 reads TGCAGTGCTAGAGATCGGACCCGGGGTTGGGCGCGTTGGCCCCAGCATTTT.

A few counts support this clonotype. This chain links TRBV15 with TRBJ2-3; 11 nucleotides line up with TRBD2. Germline lookup yields CDR1 LNHNV and CDR2 YYDKDF (reference sequence). There are 19 residues in the CDR3. The junction had 12 bases not matched to a gene; V was cut back by 0 bases and J by 4 bases. The CDR3 sequence is CATSRELAGASGTADTQYF. The CDR3 coding sequence is TGTGCCACCAGCAGAGAACTAGCGGGAGCGTCGGGGACGGCAGATACGCAGTATTTT.

The chain joins TRBV12-3 or TRBV12-4 to TRBJ2-5; D is possibly TRBD2 (6 bases). This CDR3 contains 15 residues. Trimming stripped 1 base from V and 9 bases from J, with 18 bases between. CDR3 in DNA: TGTGCCAGCAGTTTAGGGTTAGCGCCTCAGCGGGCCCAGTACTTC. Translated, it gives CASSLGLAPQRAQYF.

V usage is TRBV30 and J usage is TRBJ2-7; weak D call: TRBD2 (6 bases). CDR3 length: 12 amino acids. V lost 4 bases and J 7 bases, leaving 14 bases between the germline ends. From germline, CDR1 is GTSNPN and CDR2 SVGIG (reference sequence). CDR3 loop: CAWNDGRGEQYF. CDR3 nucleotides: TGTGCCTGGAATGATGGACGGGGGGAGCAGTACTTC.

In its sample, this clonotype was seen a few times. The chain uses TRBV19 and TRBJ2-7; D might be TRBD1 (7 bases). V lost 4 bases and J 2 bases, leaving 15 bases between the germline ends. Germline assignment: CDR1 LNHDA and CDR2 SQIVND (reference sequence). The CDR3 is made up of 15 amino acids. The CDR3 reads CASSTLQGRPYEQYF. The CDR3 DNA is TGTGCCAGTAGTACCCTACAGGGGAGGCCCTACGAGCAGTACTTC.

The chain combines TRBV7-2 with TRBJ1-3, with D possibly matching TRBD1 (5 bases). The V end lost 5 bases, the J end lost 4 bases, and 15 bases lay between the germline ends. The CDR3 consists of 15 residues. Looked up from germline, CDR1 is SGHTA and CDR2 is FQGNSA. CDR3 coding DNA: TGTGCCAGCAGCGGACGAGCGGGGGACGGAAACACCATATATTTT. As protein: CASSGRAGDGNTIYF.